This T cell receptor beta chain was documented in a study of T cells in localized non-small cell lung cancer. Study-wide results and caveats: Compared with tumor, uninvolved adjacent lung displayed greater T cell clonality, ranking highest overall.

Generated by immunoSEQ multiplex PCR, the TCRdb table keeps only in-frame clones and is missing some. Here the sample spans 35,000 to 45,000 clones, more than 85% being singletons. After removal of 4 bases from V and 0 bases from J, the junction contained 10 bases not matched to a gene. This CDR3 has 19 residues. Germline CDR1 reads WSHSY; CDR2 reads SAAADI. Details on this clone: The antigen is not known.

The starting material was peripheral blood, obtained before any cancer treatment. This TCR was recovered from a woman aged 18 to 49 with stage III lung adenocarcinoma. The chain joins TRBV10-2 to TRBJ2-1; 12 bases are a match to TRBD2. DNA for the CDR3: TGCGCCAGCAGTGTTTCGGGACTAGCGGGCGGGGGCTCCTACAATGAGCAGTTCTTC. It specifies CASSVSGLAGGGSYNEQFF.